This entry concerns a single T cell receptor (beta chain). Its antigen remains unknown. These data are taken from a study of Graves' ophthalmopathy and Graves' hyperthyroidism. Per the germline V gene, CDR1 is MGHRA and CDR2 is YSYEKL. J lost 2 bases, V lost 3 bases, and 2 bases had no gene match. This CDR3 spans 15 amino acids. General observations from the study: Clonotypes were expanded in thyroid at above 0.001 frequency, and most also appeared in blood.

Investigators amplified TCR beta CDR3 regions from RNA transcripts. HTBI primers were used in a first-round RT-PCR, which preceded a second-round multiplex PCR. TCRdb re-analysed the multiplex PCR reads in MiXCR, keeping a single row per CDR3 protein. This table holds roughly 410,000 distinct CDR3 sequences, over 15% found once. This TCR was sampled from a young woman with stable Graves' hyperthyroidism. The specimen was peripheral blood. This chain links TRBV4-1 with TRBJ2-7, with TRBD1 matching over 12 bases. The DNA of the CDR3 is TGCGCCAGCAGCCAGGGGACAGGGGGCCCCTACGAGCAGTACTTC. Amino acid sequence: CASSQGTGGPYEQYF.